The 18 T cell receptor beta chains below all came from one sample that was sequenced in a study of molecular identifiers for immune sequencing clone quantification. TCRdb itself ran the PCR reads through MiXCR, one entry per CDR3 protein. The data contain some 590,000 distinct CDR3 sequences, 25% of them seen just once; the ten biggest clones take up about 0.84%. The specimen was naive CD8+ T cells from blood, with Jurkat cell RNA spiked in. Regarding subset: FACS-sorted CD8+CD4-CCR7+CD45RA+ naive T cells. The receptor set was obtained from a human donor in good health. Some libraries in this study had Jurkat cell RNA spiked in.

This clonotype has at least ten counts. This chain connects TRBV29-1 to TRBJ1-1; 7 bases line up with TRBD1. Looked up from germline, CDR1 is SQVTM and CDR2 is ANQGSEA. Trimming took 6 bases from V and 7 from J; bases not matched to a gene: 8. The CDR3 runs 12 residues. The CDR3 loop reads CSVTGTAIEAFF. The CDR3 nucleotides read TGCAGCGTGACAGGGACGGCGATTGAAGCTTTCTTT.

The chain employs TRBV12-5 and TRBJ1-6; D remains ambiguous. The germline gives CDR1 LGHNT, CDR2 FRNRAP. This CDR3 is 15 amino acids long. V dropped 0 bases and J dropped 11 bases, with 14 bases sitting between them. The CDR3 DNA reads as TGTGCTAGTGGTTTGGTTGTGCCCTACGGACCACCCCTCCACTTT. Its translation is CASGLVVPYGPPLHF.

A note on this clonotype: Compared with germline, one end of the junction differs, possibly owing to a read error. The CDR3 loop is CTSSPGQGDFEQYF. CDR3 DNA sequence: TGTACCAGTAGTCCCGGACAGGGGGACTTCGAGCAGTACTTC. The J gene is TRBJ2-7, the V gene TRBV19; TRBD1 agrees at 10 bases. The CDR3 contains 14 residues. Looked up from germline, CDR1 is LNHDA and CDR2 is SQIVND (reference sequence). The entire variable domain, with the rest obtained from reference TRBV19 and TRBJ2-7, is as follows: DGGITQSPKYLFRKEGQNVTLSCEQNLNHDAMYWYRQDPGQGLRLIYYSQIVNDFQKGDIAEGYSVSREKKESFPLTVTSAQKNPTAFYLCTSSPGQGDFEQYFGPGTRLTVT.

This clonotype was seen more than once but under ten times. The chain links TRBV27 to TRBJ1-5, with D hard to call. This CDR3 has 13 residues. Germline CDR1 is MNHEY and CDR2 is SMNVEV (reference sequence). V dropped 4 bases and J dropped 7 bases, with 11 bases sitting between them. The CDR3 region has the DNA TGTGCCAGCAGTTACGCTTCGCAGCAGCCCCAGCATTTT. Amino acid sequence: CASSYASQQPQHF.

The chain has TRBV2 and TRBJ1-1, with D perhaps matching TRBD1 (6 bases). The CDR3 loop spans 15 amino acids. The V gene lost 3 bases and the J gene lost 5 bases, with 16 bases spanning the gap. CDR1 and CDR2 from the germline V gene are SNHLY and FYNNEI. The DNA of the CDR3 is TGTGCCAGCAGTGAGAGAGGGGGGGGTGGGACTGAAGCTTTCTTT. Protein sequence: CASSERGGGGTEAFF.

As concerns this clonotype: One end of the junction does not line up with germline, which may come from a read error. The chain has TRBV29-1 and TRBJ2-5; D may be TRBD2 (7 bases). This CDR3 contains 13 residues. Germline loops: CDR1 SQVTM, CDR2 ANQGSEA. In DNA, the CDR3 is TGCAGCGTTGTGGGGGGGGGGCGAGAGCCCCAGTACTTC. Its protein product is CSVVGGGREPQYF. The full variable domain, completed using reference TRBV29-1 and TRBJ2-5, is SAVISQKPSRDICQRGTSLTIQCQVDSQVTMMFWYRQQPGQSLTLIATANQGSEATYESGFVIDKFPISRPNLTFSTLTVSNMSPEDSSIYLCSVVGGGREPQYFGPGTRLLVL.

As regards this clonotype: Being one base from a much bigger clone, this may be a read error. The chain is built from TRBV21-1 and TRBJ1-5; the table's D call of TRBD1 was not tested on the DNA. TRBV21-1 is a pseudogene locus. There are 17 residues in the CDR3. The CDR3 region is CASSRDLEQGSNQPQHF. The CDR3 coding sequence is TGTGCCAGCAGCAGAGATCTCGAACAGGGTAGCAATCAGCCCCAGCATTTT.

On this clonotype itself: A much larger clone is a single base away; this may be a read error. This chain connects TRBV6-2 or TRBV6-3 to TRBJ2-2; tentative D call: TRBD1 (6 bases). This CDR3 has 15 amino acids. Germline V gene lookup returns CDR1 MNHEY and CDR2 SVGEGT. The CDR3 coding sequence is TGTGCCAGCAATTACTGGACAGCCAAGACCGGGGAGCTGTTTTTT. Translating gives CASNYWTAKTGELFF.

Comments on this clonotype: This CDR3 is missing its conserved last phenylalanine or tryptophan, likely due to a read error. The chain links TRBV28 to TRBJ2-3; TRBD2 agrees at 8 bases. This CDR3 has 15 amino acids. Germline V gene data show CDR1 as MDHEN and CDR2 as SYDVKM. The J segment lost 1 base and the V segment lost 5 bases, leaving 5 bases of the junction unmatched. This chain's CDR3 is CASSIAGRGTDTQYI. The CDR3 DNA is TGTGCCAGCAGTATAGCGGGAAGGGGCACAGATACGCAGTATATC.

Concerning this clonotype itself: At one of its ends the junction is not consistent with the germline gene, which may arise from a read error. The chain links TRBV7-2 to TRBJ2-1; D is unresolved. CDR1 and CDR2 (germline): SGHTA, FQGNSA. This CDR3 comprises 16 residues. The chain's CDR3 is CASRLISRPPYNEQFF. CDR3 DNA: TGTGCCAGCCGCTTAATCTCTCGCCCCCCCTACAATGAGCAGTTCTTC.

Remarks on this clonotype: The junction does not match germline at one end; this may be a read error. The chain uses TRBV12-3 or TRBV12-4 and TRBJ1-2; possibly TRBD1 for D (6 bases). The CDR3 extends over 13 amino acids. The CDR3 region has the DNA TGTGCCAGCAGTTTGGGGGGCTGGAATGGCCACACCTTC. Its protein product is CASSLGGWNGHTF.

In its sample, this clonotype was seen many times. The gene calls are TRBV6-5 and TRBJ2-3; D is ambiguous. V was shortened by 2 bases and J by 10 bases, with 4 bases between the two germline ends. The CDR3 is 10 amino acids. Germline CDR1 is MNHEY and CDR2 is SVGAGI. The CDR3: CASSYKPQYF. The DNA of the CDR3 is TGTGCCAGCAGTTACAAACCGCAGTATTTT.

The chain has TRBV27 and TRBJ2-7; D tentatively reads TRBD1 or TRBD2 (5 bases each). This CDR3 is built from 17 residues. Germline CDR1 MNHEY, CDR2 SMNVEV (reference sequence). Trimming stripped 4 bases from V and 2 bases from J, with 21 bases between. CDR3 loop: CASSSATAGGDAYEQYF. The CDR3 coding sequence is TGTGCCAGCAGTTCTGCGACGGCTGGTGGGGACGCCTACGAGCAGTACTTC.

The chain carries TRBV10-3 and TRBJ2-7; D may be TRBD1 (6 bases). The V and J ends lost 10 bases and 3 bases respectively, with 16 bases between them. This CDR3 region has 13 residues. Germline loops: CDR1 ENHRY, CDR2 SYGVKD. The CDR3 DNA follows: TGTGCCACGGAACAGGGTATAGGCTACGAGCAGTACTTC. Translating it yields CATEQGIGYEQYF.

As for this clonotype: A much more abundant neighbour one base away suggests this may be a read error. V usage is TRBV27 and J usage is TRBJ2-7; possible D gene TRBD1, 6 bases. The CDR3 consists of 13 residues. CDR1 and CDR2 from the germline V gene are MNHEY and SMNVEV (reference sequence). The CDR3 here is CASSFGTTHEQHF. CDR3 DNA sequence: TGTGCCAGCAGTTTCGGGACAACCCACGAGCAGCACTTC.

With respect to this clonotype: Since a much larger clone is just one base distant, this may be a read error. The gene calls are TRBV12-3 or TRBV12-4 and TRBJ1-2, with TRBD1 matching 8 bases. The CDR3 consists of 14 residues. The CDR3 reads CASSFRPGGDGYSF. CDR3 sequence (DNA): TGTGCCAGCAGTTTCCGCCCAGGGGGCGATGGCTACTCCTTC.

In this sample, this clonotype turned up once. A read error may be the cause here, since a much bigger clone is one base away. The rearrangement links TRBV29-1 to TRBJ1-2, with no clear D. The V gene's germline CDR1 is SQVTM and CDR2 ANQGSEA. There are 11 residues in the CDR3. V shed 4 bases and J shed 7 bases, with 10 bases lying between them. CDR3 loop: CSVVTHRGYTF. The CDR3 nucleotides read TGCAGCGTTGTAACCCATCGTGGCTACACCTTC.

Ten or more counts support this clonotype. This chain uses TRBV29-1 with TRBJ1-1, with a weak D call TRBD1 (6 bases). There are 13 residues in the CDR3. Germline V gene data show CDR1 as SQVTM and CDR2 as ANQGSEA. Deletions cut 7 bases from V and 0 bases from J, with 12 bases between. CDR3 region: CSASGTLNTEAFF. CDR3 sequence (DNA): TGCAGCGCATCCGGGACATTGAACACTGAAGCTTTCTTT.